The entry below gives a single TCR beta chain sequence along with its context. The antigen is unknown. V lost 2 bases and J 2 bases, leaving 7 bases between the germline ends. The CDR3 is 14 residues long. CDR1 is LNHDA and CDR2 is SQIVND in the germline V gene (reference sequence). TCRdb's copy holds only in-frame clones and misses some; the assay was immunoSEQ multiplex PCR. The sample shows some 300,000 clones, around 84% of them seen only once. Described treatment: roughly 19 received Ad26.COV2.S at low or high dose, single or two shots; 5 received placebo; per-sample allocation not given. Collection of samples fell on day 63 after the first vaccine or placebo injection. In Boston, the donor was an adult between 18-55 years of age. The data were taken from a study of Ad26.COV2.S vaccination and SARS-CoV-2 variants. Study observations and caveats: Among vaccine recipients, spike-specific TCR breadth exceeded that of placebo recipients.

Sample: peripheral blood, taken in a trial of Ad26.COV2.S vaccine versus placebo. The chain uses TRBV19 and TRBJ1-5; D possibly corresponds to TRBD1 (5 bases). The source of this sequence is a person aged 18-60 years who received the Ad26.COV2.S COVID-19 vaccine or a placebo. The CDR3 reads CASSIRGRNQPQHF. The DNA for the CDR3 is TGTGCCAGTAGTATAAGGGGTCGCAATCAGCCCCAGCATTTT.